This T cell receptor (beta chain) was retrieved from a study of T cell responses to AZD1222 COVID-19 vaccine. Regarding the study as a whole: Close to half of all spike-specific TCRs reportedly target regions of the variants that are unmutated.

Notes on this clone: Antigen unknown.

The CDR3 totals 13 residues. V shed 6 bases and J 8 bases; nucleotides not matched to a gene: 7. CDR1 SNHLY and CDR2 FYNNEI come from the germline V gene. Sequenced by immunoSEQ multiplex PCR; TCRdb stores in-frame clones only, minus some. The repertoire has about 130,000 clones, 85% to 95% of them found once; the top ten carry about 9.1%. The V and J genes are TRBV2 and TRBJ2-1; 7 bases align to TRBD2. The sample here was peripheral blood, taken on day 0 of AZD1222 vaccination. The sequence came from an adult in good health. The CDR3 spells CASRREFRDEQFF. CDR3 nucleotides: TGTGCCAGCAGGCGGGAGTTCCGGGATGAGCAGTTCTTC.